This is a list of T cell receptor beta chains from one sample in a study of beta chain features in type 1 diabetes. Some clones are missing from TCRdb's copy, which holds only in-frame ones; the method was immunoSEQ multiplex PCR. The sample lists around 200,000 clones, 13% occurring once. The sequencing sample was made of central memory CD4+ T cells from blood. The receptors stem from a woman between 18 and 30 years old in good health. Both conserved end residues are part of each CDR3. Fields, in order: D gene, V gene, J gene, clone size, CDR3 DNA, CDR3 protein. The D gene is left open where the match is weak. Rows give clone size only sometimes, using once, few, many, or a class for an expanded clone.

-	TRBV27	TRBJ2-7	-	TGTGCCAGCAGTTTTAGGTGGGAGAGCTACGAGCAGTACTTC	CASSFRWESYEQYF
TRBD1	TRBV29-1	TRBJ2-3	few	TGCAGCGTTGTGTGGGCCAGGGGGCAGGGCCTTGGCACAGATACGCAGTATTTT	CSVVWARGQGLGTDTQYF
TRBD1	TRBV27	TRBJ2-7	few	TGTGCCAGCAAAATGGGACAGAGTTCCTACGAGCAGTACTTC	CASKMGQSSYEQYF
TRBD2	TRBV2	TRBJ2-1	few	TGTGCCAGCAGTACGGGAGGAGGGTACAATGAGCAGTTCTTC	CASSTGGGYNEQFF
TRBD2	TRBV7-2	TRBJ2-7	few	TGTGCCAGCAGCTTAGGGGCTAGCGGGAGCTCCTACGAGCAGTACTTC	CASSLGASGSSYEQYF
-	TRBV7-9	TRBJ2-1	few	TGTGCCAGCAGCTTAGGGCTAGCTTCCTACAATGAGCAGTTCTTC	CASSLGLASYNEQFF
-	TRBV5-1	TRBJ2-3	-	TGCGCCAGCAGCTTGGCCGACAGACCAGGGGATACGCAGTATTTT	CASSLADRPGDTQYF
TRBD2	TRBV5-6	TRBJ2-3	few	TGTGCCAGCAGCTTGGCCGGACTAGCGGGAGGAAGGACAGATACGCAGTATTTT	CASSLAGLAGGRTDTQYF
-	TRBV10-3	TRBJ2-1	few	TGTGCCATCAGTGCGGGGTCTCTCTACAATGAGCAGTTCTTC	CAISAGSLYNEQFF
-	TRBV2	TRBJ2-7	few	TGTGCCAGCAGAACGGAGGTCTACGAGCAGTACTTC	CASRTEVYEQYF
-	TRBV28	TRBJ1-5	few	TGTGCCAGCAGGAGAATCAGGGCGAGCAATCAGCCCCAGCATTTT	CASRRIRASNQPQHF
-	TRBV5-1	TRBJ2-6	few	TGCGCCAGCACCCCTGGGAGTAGCTCTGGGGCCAACGTCCTGACTTTC	CASTPGSSSGANVLTF
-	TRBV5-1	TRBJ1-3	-	TGCGCCAGCAGCCGGGCGGGGACGAACACCATATATTTT	CASSRAGTNTIYF
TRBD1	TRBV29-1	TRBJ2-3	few	TGCAGCGTTGGAGACAGGGTCACAGATACGCAGTATTTT	CSVGDRVTDTQYF
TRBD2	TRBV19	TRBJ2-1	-	TGTGCCAGTAGTCGATCTAGCGGGAGGATATATAATGAGCAGTTCTTC	CASSRSSGRIYNEQFF
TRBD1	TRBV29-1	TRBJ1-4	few	TGCAGCGCGGGGGGACAGGGAGAAAAACTGTTTTTT	CSAGGQGEKLFF
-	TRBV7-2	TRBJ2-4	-	TGTGCCAGCAGGCAAACCGGGACACCCAAAAACATTCAGTACTTC	CASRQTGTPKNIQYF
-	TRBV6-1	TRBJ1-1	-	TGTGCCAGCTCTACCGAGATGAACACTGAAGCTTTCTTT	CASSTEMNTEAFF
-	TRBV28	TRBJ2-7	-	TGTGCCAGCAGTTCGACGGGTCGGCAGTACTTC	CASSSTGRQYF
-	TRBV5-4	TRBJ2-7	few	TGTGCCAGCAGCCCCATGACGGGAATCTACGAGCAGTACTTC	CASSPMTGIYEQYF
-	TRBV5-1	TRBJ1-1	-	TGCGCCAGTAGACCCGGGACACCGAACACTGAAGCTTTCTTT	CASRPGTPNTEAFF
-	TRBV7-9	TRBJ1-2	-	TGTGCCAGCAGCTTAGAATCTTGGAGAAACTATGGCTACACCTTC	CASSLESWRNYGYTF
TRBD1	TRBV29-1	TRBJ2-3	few	TGCAGCGTTGAAGACGGACAGGCACGATACAGAGATACGCAGTATTTT	CSVEDGQARYRDTQYF
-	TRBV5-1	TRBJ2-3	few	TGCGCCAGCAGCTCGGGGAATCCCAATCAGGATACGCAGTATTTT	CASSSGNPNQDTQYF
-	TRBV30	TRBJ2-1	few	TGTGCCTGGGGTTTCATGGGGCGACCCCAGAATGAGCAGTTCTTC	CAWGFMGRPQNEQFF
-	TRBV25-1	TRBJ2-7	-	TGTGCCAGCAGTGAATATTCGGGGGGCGGCTACGAGCAGTACTTC	CASSEYSGGGYEQYF
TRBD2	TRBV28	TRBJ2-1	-	TGTGCCAGCGCCCGGACTAGCGGGAGGCCCAGCTCCTACAATGAGCAGTTCTTC	CASARTSGRPSSYNEQFF
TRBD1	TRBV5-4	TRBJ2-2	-	TGTGCCAGCAGCCAAAGGACAGGGCGGGCCGGGGAGCTGTTTTTT	CASSQRTGRAGELFF
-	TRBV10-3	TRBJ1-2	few	TGTGCCATCAGTGAGTCGGCTGGCAGGAAAAGCTATGGCTACACCTTC	CAISESAGRKSYGYTF
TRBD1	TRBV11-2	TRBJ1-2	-	TGTGCCAGCAGCTTACTCCGGGACAGGGTCCCCTATGGCTACACCTTC	CASSLLRDRVPYGYTF
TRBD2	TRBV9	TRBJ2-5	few	TGTGCCAGCAGCTCCGGGACTAGCGGGAGAGGGGGAGAGACCCAGTACTTC	CASSSGTSGRGGETQYF
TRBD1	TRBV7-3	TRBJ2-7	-	TGTGCCAGCAGCTTTGGACAGGGGGCGGACTACGAGCAGTACTTC	CASSFGQGADYEQYF
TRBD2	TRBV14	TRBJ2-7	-	TGTGCCAGCAGCCAAGACGGGACTAGCGGGAGAGGGCTGTACTTC	CASSQDGTSGRGLYF
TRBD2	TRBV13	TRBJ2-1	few	TGTGCCAGCAGTGAAAGCCCCACTAGCGGGAGTATAAATGAGCAGTTCTTC	CASSESPTSGSINEQFF
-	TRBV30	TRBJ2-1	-	TGTGCCTGGAGTCCCGGGTCAAGGGAGCAGTTCTTC	CAWSPGSREQFF
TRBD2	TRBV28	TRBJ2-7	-	TGTGCCAGCAGACCGGGACTAGGGACCTACGAGCAGTACTTC	CASRPGLGTYEQYF
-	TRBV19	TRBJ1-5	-	TGTGCCAGTAGTGTCGGGTCCCTCGGCAATCAGCCCCAGCATTTT	CASSVGSLGNQPQHF
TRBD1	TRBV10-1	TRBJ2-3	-	TGCGCCAGCAGTGTAAGGACAGGAAGCACAGATACGCAGTATTTT	CASSVRTGSTDTQYF
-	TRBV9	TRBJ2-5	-	TGTGCCAGCAGCGTAGGGGTGACAAGGCAAGAGACCCAGTACTTC	CASSVGVTRQETQYF
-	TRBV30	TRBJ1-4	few	TGTGCCTGGAGTTTGCCCAACGGGAATGAAAAACTGTTTTTT	CAWSLPNGNEKLFF
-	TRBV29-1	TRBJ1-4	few	TGCAGCGCCCAGGGGAATGCTAATGAAAAACTGTTTTTT	CSAQGNANEKLFF
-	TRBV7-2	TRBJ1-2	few	TGTGCCAGCAGCTTAGATAGGAGCGGGGGCTACACCTTC	CASSLDRSGGYTF
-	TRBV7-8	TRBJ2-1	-	TGTGCCAGCAGCTATAATCCGGGATGGAATGAGCAGTTCTTC	CASSYNPGWNEQFF
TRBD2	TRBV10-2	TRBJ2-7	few	TGCGCCAGCAGGAGCGGGAGGGACATAATCTACGAGCAGTACTTC	CASRSGRDIIYEQYF
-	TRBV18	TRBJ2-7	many	TGTGCCAGCTCACCCTGGCAGGGATCTTCCTACGAGCAGTACTTC	CASSPWQGSSYEQYF
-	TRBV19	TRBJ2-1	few	TGTGCCAGTACCCCGACTAGGTCGTCCTACAATGAGCAGTTCTTC	CASTPTRSSYNEQFF
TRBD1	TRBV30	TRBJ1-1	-	TGTGCCCAGACACAGGGGATGAACACTGAAGCTTTCTTT	CAQTQGMNTEAFF
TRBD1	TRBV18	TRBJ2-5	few	TGTGCCAGCTCACCGGGACAGAGAGAGACCCAGTACTTC	CASSPGQRETQYF
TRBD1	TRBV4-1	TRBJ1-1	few	TGCGCCAGCAGCTCTGGACAGGGGAAGAACACTGAAGCTTTCTTT	CASSSGQGKNTEAFF
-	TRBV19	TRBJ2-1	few	TGTGCCAGTGCCGACAGAACCGAGCAGTTCTTC	CASADRTEQFF
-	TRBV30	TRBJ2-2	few	TGTGCCTGGACCCTCGTGGGGGGATCGGGCACCGGGGAGCTGTTTTTT	CAWTLVGGSGTGELFF
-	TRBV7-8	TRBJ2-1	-	TGTGCCAGCAGCTTAGGGGGACTCGGACGGCACAGTGAGCAGTTCTTC	CASSLGGLGRHSEQFF
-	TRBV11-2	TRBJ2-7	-	TGTGCCAGCAGGCTACGCAGGGACGAGCAGTACTTC	CASRLRRDEQYF